These 30 T cell receptor beta chains were all obtained from the same sample, sequenced in a study of control samples from healthy donors and cancer patients. This table comes from immunoSEQ multiplex PCR, and its TCRdb copy is limited to in-frame clones, with some not included. Of about 75,000 clones listed, about 93% are singletons. Sequencing used blood. The source is a woman between 40 and 55 years old in good health.

The chain carries TRBV5-5 and TRBJ2-7; TRBD2 aligns across 7 bases. Germline V gene sequence: CDR1 SGHKS, CDR2 YYEKEE (reference sequence). Trimming cost V 0 bases and J 2 bases; bases outside gene matches: 5. The CDR3 has 15 residues. CDR3 residues: CASSLARGETYEQYF. CDR3 in DNA: TGTGCCAGCAGCTTGGCCCGGGGGGAAACCTACGAGCAGTACTTC. Based on the CDR3 plus reference TRBV5-5 and TRBJ2-7, the full variable domain is DAGVTQSPTHLIKTRGQQVTLRCSPISGHKSVSWYQQVLGQGPQFIFQYYEKEERGRGNFPDRFSARQFPNYSSELNVNALLLGDSALYLCASSLARGETYEQYFGPGTRLTVT.

The rearrangement uses TRBV9 and TRBJ2-7; D is tentatively TRBD1 or TRBD2 (6 bases each). The length of the CDR3 is 12 residues. CDR1 is SGDLS and CDR2 is YYNGEE in the germline V gene. Trimming removed 0 bases from V and 6 bases from J, with 7 bases in between. CDR3 bases: TGTGCCAGCAGCGTAGAGGGGGGCGAGCAGTACTTC. Amino acid sequence: CASSVEGGEQYF.

The chain employs TRBV11-3 and TRBJ1-1; TRBD1 aligns across 9 bases. The trim removed 5 bases at V and 1 base at J, leaving 2 bases unmatched. CDR3 size: 14 residues. Germline CDR1 reads SGHNT; CDR2 reads YENEEA. The DNA for the CDR3 is TGTGCCAGCAGCGCGGACAGGGGGAACACTGAAGCTTTCTTT. Translating gives CASSADRGNTEAFF.

The V gene is TRBV11-2, the J gene TRBJ2-3, with D perhaps matching TRBD1 or TRBD2 (5 bases each). V was shortened by 5 bases and J by 4 bases, with 13 bases between the two germline ends. CDR1 is SGHAT, CDR2 FQNNGV, per germline. The CDR3 contains 14 residues. Here the CDR3 reads CASSQRGAADTQYF. The CDR3 DNA reads as TGTGCCAGCAGCCAACGAGGGGCTGCAGATACGCAGTATTTT.

The V and J genes are TRBV11-3 and TRBJ2-1, with 9 positions matching TRBD2. V lost 1 base and J lost 6; bases outside the gene matches: 7. From germline, CDR1 is SGHNT and CDR2 YENEEA. This CDR3 spans 16 amino acids. The CDR3 coding sequence is TGTGCCAGCAGCTTAGGGTTAGCGGGGGCCTCCAATGAGCAGTTCTTC. Translation gives CASSLGLAGASNEQFF.

J is TRBJ1-2 and V is TRBV18; D gene ambiguous. CDR3 size: 13 residues. Trimming shortened V by 3 bases and J by 1 base, and 6 bases separated the two germline ends. Germline loops: CDR1 KGHSH, CDR2 LQKENI. CDR3 nucleotides: TGTGCCAGCTCACCTGAGGGTAACTATGGCTACACCTTC. Translation: CASSPEGNYGYTF. Full variable domain (missing parts from reference TRBV18 and TRBJ1-2): NAGVMQNPRHLVRRRGQEARLRCSPMKGHSHVYWYRQLPEEGLKFMVYLQKENIIDESGMPKERFSAEFPKEGPSILRIQQVVRGDSAAYFCASSPEGNYGYTFGSGTRLTVV.

The chain joins TRBV6-5 to TRBJ2-3; perhaps TRBD1 as D (5 bases). The V gene's germline CDR1 is MNHEY and CDR2 SVGAGI. There are 13 residues in the CDR3. Deletions cut 6 bases from V and 10 bases from J, with 17 bases between. CDR3 nucleotide sequence: TGTGCCAGCAGCCTTTCATTAGACAGTGCGCAGTATTTT. Its translation: CASSLSLDSAQYF.

The V and J genes are TRBV25-1 and TRBJ1-1; no clear D. The CDR3 spans 14 residues. V was trimmed by 5 bases and J by 2 bases, leaving 12 bases between them. The germline CDR1 and CDR2 sequences are MGHDK and SYGVNS. CDR3 amino acids: CASSLSEGNTEAFF. CDR3 DNA sequence: TGTGCCAGCAGTCTATCCGAGGGCAACACTGAAGCTTTCTTT. The full variable domain, its missing parts supplied by reference TRBV25-1 and TRBJ1-1, is EADIYQTPRYLVIGTGKKITLECSQTMGHDKMYWYQQDPGMELHLIHYSYGVNSTEKGDLSSESTVSRIRTEHFPLTLESARPSHTSQYLCASSLSEGNTEAFFGQGTRLTVV.

The genes are TRBV19 and TRBJ2-5; 8 bases map to TRBD2. The CDR3 covers 15 residues. Germline lookup yields CDR1 LNHDA and CDR2 SQIVND (reference sequence). The J segment lost 5 bases and the V segment lost 1 base, leaving 6 bases of the junction unmatched. The CDR3: CASSIVSGIGETQYF. DNA of the CDR3: TGTGCCAGTAGTATAGTTAGCGGGATAGGGGAGACCCAGTACTTC.

This clone was seen once. V gene TRBV5-8 combines with J gene TRBJ1-2, with 8 bases lining up with TRBD1. V shed 0 bases, J shed 5 bases, and the junction held 3 bases outside the gene matches. This CDR3 comprises 14 residues. Germline CDR1 is SGHTS and CDR2 is YDEGEE. Here the CDR3 DNA reads TGTGCCAGCAGCTTGGGGACAGGGCCATATGGCTACACCTTC. Translating gives CASSLGTGPYGYTF.

The rearrangement links TRBV7-6 to TRBJ2-3; no firm D call. The CDR3 runs to 15 residues. Germline V lookup: CDR1 SGHVS, CDR2 FNYEAQ. Trimming left V 6 bases short and J 1 base short, with 14 bases between. CDR3 sequence (DNA): TGTGCCAGCAGGCCTACAGTGGTCGGCACAGATACGCAGTATTTT. This gives the protein CASRPTVVGTDTQYF.

The J gene is TRBJ1-1, the V gene TRBV5-1; D is ambiguous. Germline CDR1 SGHRS, CDR2 YFSETQ. Trimming removed 1 base at V and 3 bases at J, with 7 bases between. The length of the CDR3 is 13 residues. The CDR3: CASSLSQDTEAFF. In nucleotides, the CDR3 is TGCGCCAGCAGCTTGTCCCAGGACACTGAAGCTTTCTTT.

The chain joins TRBV27 to TRBJ1-2; 10 nucleotides line up with TRBD1. Losses at the gene ends were 5 bases for V and 4 bases for J; bases not matched to a gene: 7. This CDR3 spans 15 amino acids. From germline, CDR1 is MNHEY and CDR2 SMNVEV (reference sequence). This CDR3 is CASSLPDRGIYGYTF. In nucleotides, the CDR3 is TGTGCCAGCAGTCTACCGGACAGGGGGATCTATGGCTACACCTTC.

The chain joins TRBV11-2 to TRBJ2-3; 9 nucleotides match TRBD1. The V segment lost 2 bases and the J segment 1 base; nucleotides outside the gene matches: 13. This CDR3 region has 19 residues. In germline, CDR1 is SGHAT, CDR2 FQNNGV. The CDR3 spells CASSLIGTGKRDGTDTQYF. The CDR3, as DNA: TGTGCCAGCAGCTTAATCGGGACAGGGAAAAGGGACGGCACAGATACGCAGTATTTT. Complete variable domain (other parts from reference TRBV11-2 and TRBJ2-3): EAGVAQSPRYKIIEKRQSVAFWCNPISGHATLYWYQQILGQGPKLLIQFQNNGVVDDSQLPKDRFSAERLKGVDSTLKIQPAKLEDSAVYLCASSLIGTGKRDGTDTQYFGPGTRLTVL.

This chain connects TRBV4-2 to TRBJ2-5; 10 nucleotides line up with TRBD2. This CDR3 has 16 amino acids. Trimming at V came to 2 bases and at J to 5 bases, leaving 8 bases not matched to a gene. The germline V gene encodes CDR1 LGHNA and CDR2 YNFKEQ. The CDR3 sequence is CASSQKSGRAGETQYF. As DNA, the CDR3 is TGTGCCAGCAGCCAAAAAAGCGGGAGGGCGGGGGAGACCCAGTACTTC.

The chain couples TRBV12-5 to TRBJ1-2, with no clear D. This CDR3 region has 13 residues. Germline values: CDR1 LGHNT, CDR2 FRNRAP. V was shortened by 6 bases and J by 3 bases, with 11 bases between the two germline ends. The CDR3 sequence is CASGAERYYGYTF. The CDR3 DNA sequence: TGTGCTAGTGGCGCAGAAAGATACTATGGCTACACCTTC.

The chain is built from TRBV14 and TRBJ2-5; D unresolved. The ends were cut back, 0 bases at V and 13 bases at J, with 15 bases in the middle. Germline V gene sequence: CDR1 SGHDN, CDR2 FVKESK. This CDR3 is built from 13 residues. This CDR3 reads CASSQDATIVRYF. CDR3 sequence (DNA): TGTGCCAGCAGCCAAGATGCGACCATAGTGAGGTACTTC.

The rearrangement uses TRBV28 and TRBJ2-2; 9 bases fit TRBD1. This CDR3 has 13 amino acids. In germline, CDR1 is MDHEN, CDR2 SYDVKM. DNA for the CDR3: TGTGTCTCGGGACAGGGGAACACCGGGGAGCTGTTTTTT. As protein: CVSGQGNTGELFF.

This clone was counted between two and nine times. This chain uses TRBV24-1 with TRBJ1-5; D call uncertain. The CDR3 length is 12 residues. Germline CDR1 and CDR2: KGHDR and SFDVKD. V gave up 9 bases and J gave up 3 bases, with 8 bases separating them. The CDR3 DNA sequence: TGTGCCACCGATAAGTTCAATCAGCCCCAGCATTTT. Residues: CATDKFNQPQHF.

This clone was picked up one time. This chain connects TRBV9 to TRBJ2-7, with D possibly called TRBD1 or TRBD2 (6 bases each). V was cut by 0 bases and J by 7 bases, with 20 bases left in between. CDR3 length equals 16 residues. Per germline, CDR1 SGDLS and CDR2 YYNGEE. The CDR3 nucleotides are TGTGCCAGCAGCGTAGGAATCGGGGGCGGGGAGTTAGAGCAGTACTTC. Translation: CASSVGIGGGELEQYF. Based on the CDR3 plus reference TRBV9 and TRBJ2-7, the full variable domain is DSGVTQTPKHLITATGQRVTLRCSPRSGDLSVYWYQQSLDQGLQFLIQYYNGEERAKGNILERFSAQQFPDLHSELNLSSLELGDSALYFCASSVGIGGGELEQYFGPGTRLTVT.

The V call is TRBV28, the J call TRBJ2-4, with a weak D call TRBD2 (6 bases). In germline, CDR1 is MDHEN, CDR2 SYDVKM. CDR3 size: 14 residues. Between the trimmed V and J ends, which lost 11 bases and 1 base, there was a span of 15 bases. CDR3 sequence (DNA): TGTGCCGCGGGGCGGGATGGGGCCAAAAACATTCAGTACTTC. Its translation: CAAGRDGAKNIQYF. The complete variable domain, with remaining parts taken from reference TRBV28 and TRBJ2-4, reads DVKVTQSSRYLVKRTGEKVFLECVQDMDHENMFWYRQDPGLGLRLIYFSYDVKMKEKGDIPEGYSVSREKKERFSLILESASTNQTSMYLCAAGRDGAKNIQYFGAGTRLSVL.

The chain carries TRBV3-1 (or the pseudogene TRBV3-2) and TRBJ2-1, with D perhaps matching TRBD2 (6 bases). V gave up 1 base and J gave up 4 bases, with 14 bases separating them. The germline gives CDR1 LGHDT, CDR2 YNNKEL (reference sequence). CDR3 length equals 16 residues. The chain's CDR3 is CASSQGSGRDYNEQFF. In DNA form, the CDR3 reads TGTGCCAGCAGCCAAGGTTCCGGGAGAGATTACAATGAGCAGTTCTTC.

The genes are TRBV6-5 and TRBJ2-1, with 7 bases identical to TRBD1. Trimming took 4 bases from V and 5 from J; bases not matched to a gene: 8. This CDR3 is built from 15 residues. Looked up from germline, CDR1 is MNHEY and CDR2 is SVGAGI. The chain's CDR3 is CASSSNRGAHNEQFF. The CDR3 coding sequence is TGTGCCAGCAGTTCGAACAGGGGAGCACACAATGAGCAGTTCTTC.

The chain combines TRBV12-3 or TRBV12-4 with TRBJ2-2; D gene unclear. V was clipped by 3 bases and J by 9 bases, with 8 bases between them. The CDR3 loop spans 12 amino acids. The chain's CDR3 is CASSFPTRELFF. The CDR3 DNA sequence: TGTGCCAGCAGTTTCCCCACACGGGAGCTGTTTTTT.

The rearrangement joins TRBV6-5 to TRBJ2-7; 12 bases line up with TRBD2. V was pared by 4 bases and J by 2 bases, with 6 bases of the junction left unmatched. The CDR3 length is 16 residues. Germline loops: CDR1 MNHEY, CDR2 SVGAGI. The CDR3: CASSSPGLAGPYEQYF. The CDR3 bases are TGTGCCAGCAGTTCTCCGGGACTAGCGGGCCCCTACGAGCAGTACTTC.

This rearrangement joins TRBV7-6 to TRBJ2-7, with D possibly matching TRBD2 (6 bases). V was cut by 8 bases and J by 0 bases, with 11 bases left in between. Germline V CDR1 and CDR2: SGHVS, FNYEAQ. The CDR3 runs to 13 residues. DNA of the CDR3: TGTGCCAGCGGGCCCGGGGGCTCCTACGAGCAGTACTTC. Encoded protein: CASGPGGSYEQYF.

The J gene is TRBJ1-1, the V gene TRBV29-1; 8 bases fit TRBD1. The germline V gene has CDR1 SQVTM and CDR2 ANQGSEA. The CDR3 covers 14 residues. Losses at the gene ends were 7 bases for V and 4 bases for J; bases not matched to a gene: 11. The CDR3 bases are TGCAGCGAGCTGACAGGGGATGGAATCACTGAAGCTTTCTTT. Encoded protein: CSELTGDGITEAFF.

The chain combines TRBV24-1 with TRBJ2-3; D tentatively reads TRBD1 or TRBD2 (5 bases each). The germline CDR1 and CDR2 sequences are KGHDR and SFDVKD. The CDR3 length is 13 residues. Trimming shortened V by 3 bases and J by 6 bases, and 9 bases separated the two germline ends. The CDR3 is CATSDGGRDTQYF. DNA for the CDR3: TGTGCCACCAGTGATGGGGGAAGGGATACGCAGTATTTT.

This chain uses TRBV27 with TRBJ1-1; D remains unclear. V dropped 7 bases and J dropped 3 bases, with 12 bases sitting between them. Looked up from germline, CDR1 is MNHEY and CDR2 is SMNVEV (reference sequence). This CDR3 contains 13 residues. CDR3 in amino acids: CASMWAGDTEAFF. Written as DNA, the CDR3 is TGTGCCAGCATGTGGGCCGGCGACACTGAAGCTTTCTTT.

The chain carries TRBV4-1 and TRBJ1-1; tentatively, D is TRBD1 (6 bases). The CDR3 runs 15 residues. Germline loops: CDR1 MGHRA, CDR2 YSYEKL. Trimming left V 2 bases short and J 0 bases short, with 10 bases between. The CDR3 region is CASSQKTGLNTEAFF. CDR3 DNA: TGCGCCAGCAGCCAAAAGACAGGATTGAACACTGAAGCTTTCTTT.